These 21 T cell receptor beta chains were all obtained from the same sample, sequenced in a study of breast tumors, draining lymph nodes, adjacent tissues. TCRdb re-called the multiplex PCR reads with MiXCR, one entry per CDR3 protein. Seen here are nearly 200,000 distinct CDR3 sequences, approximately 31% observed once, and the top ten hold 4% to 5.5%. Breast cancer patients provided tissue from their axillary draining lymph nodes. Source material: axillary lymph node tissue. The receptor source for this set is a female donor with breast cancer. Some clones in this sample may be carry-over from other donors' samples.

This clonotype was counted ten times or more. The chain uses TRBV18 and TRBJ1-2; D possibly corresponds to TRBD1 (6 bases). V lost 0 bases and J lost 3, with 14 bases in between. The CDR3 is 16 residues long. In germline, CDR1 is KGHSH, CDR2 LQKENI. In DNA form, the CDR3 reads TGTGCCAGCTCACCACCCGGACAGCCTGACCACTATGGCTACACCTTC. Its translation is CASSPPGQPDHYGYTF.

This clonotype was detected many times. The genes are TRBV20-1 and TRBJ1-3; TRBD1 matches 7 bases. The CDR3 length is 14 residues. The germline gives CDR1 DFQATT, CDR2 SNEGSKA (reference sequence). The ends lost 2 bases at V and 2 bases at J; junction bases unmatched: 3. CDR3 region: CSARQGVAGNTIYF. The CDR3 coding sequence is TGCAGTGCTAGACAGGGGGTTGCTGGAAACACCATATATTTT.

Regarding this clonotype: A much larger clone lies one base from this, so it may be a read error. V gene TRBV18 combines with J gene TRBJ1-2; TRBD1 is a possible D gene (5 bases). The CDR3 totals 14 residues. Trimming took off 0 bases at V and 5 bases at J, with 10 bases between the two ends. Germline V gene sequence: CDR1 KGHSH, CDR2 LQKENI. The CDR3, as DNA: TGTGCCAGCTCACCACCGGTGTCAGGGTATGGCTACACCTTC. Protein: CASSPPVSGYGYTF.

This clonotype was counted at least ten times. The rearrangement links TRBV20-1 to TRBJ2-2; no firm D call. The germline V gene encodes CDR1 DFQATT and CDR2 SNEGSKA (reference sequence). CDR3 length equals 12 residues. V lost 1 base to trimming and J lost 3 bases, with 3 bases between them. CDR3 coding DNA: TGCAGTGCTAGAGGGGACACCGGGGAGCTGTTTTTT. This translates into CSARGDTGELFF.

The chain employs TRBV19 and TRBJ1-1, with unresolved D. In germline, CDR1 is LNHDA, CDR2 SQIVND (reference sequence). V was clipped by 6 bases and J by 1 base, with 9 bases between them. The CDR3 has 13 residues. In nucleotides, the CDR3 is TGTGCCAGTAGCCAGCAGCAGAACACTGAAGCTTTCTTT. It encodes CASSQQQNTEAFF.

This clonotype was recorded many times. V and J are TRBV15 and TRBJ2-5; 7 bases fit TRBD1. CDR3 length: 14 residues. The germline CDR1 and CDR2 sequences are LNHNV and YYDKDF (reference sequence). V trimming: 4 bases; J trimming: 5 bases; junction bases outside the gene matches: 7. The CDR3 DNA reads TGTGCCACCAGCACCTTCACAGGGGACGAGACCCAGTACTTC. Encoded protein: CATSTFTGDETQYF.

This clonotype has at least ten counts. This sequence joins TRBV6-6 and TRBJ2-1; D not resolved. The CDR3 is made up of 14 amino acids. V was pared by 6 bases and J by 0 bases, with 9 bases between. Germline V lookup: CDR1 MNHNY, CDR2 SVGAGI (reference sequence). The CDR3 region is CASRPESSYNEQFF. The CDR3 DNA sequence: TGTGCCAGCAGACCCGAGAGCTCCTACAATGAGCAGTTCTTC.

The V and J genes are TRBV2 and TRBJ2-5; D may match TRBD1 or TRBD2 (5 bases each). Germline V CDR1 and CDR2: SNHLY, FYNNEI. This CDR3 has 13 residues. The V end lost 5 bases, the J end lost 9 bases, and 16 bases lay between the germline ends. For the CDR3, the DNA is TGTGCCAGCAGTACGGGACGGATGGAGGCCCAGTACTTC. It translates to CASSTGRMEAQYF.

There are many counts of this clonotype. The gene calls are TRBV3-1 and TRBJ2-7; 9 nucleotides agree with TRBD1. The CDR3 has 17 residues. After removal of 4 bases from V and 4 bases from J, the junction contained 14 bases not matched to a gene. CDR1 and CDR2 (germline): LGHDT, YNNKEL (reference sequence). The CDR3 is CASSRGQGSAGAYEQYF. CDR3 sequence (DNA): TGTGCCAGCAGCCGAGGACAGGGGTCGGCGGGAGCGTACGAGCAGTACTTC.

This clonotype was recorded a few times. Here the CDR3 reads CASSSRETSGRGEQYF. In DNA, the CDR3 is TGTGCCAGCTCATCCCGAGAGACTAGCGGGAGAGGGGAGCAGTACTTC. This chain connects TRBV18 to TRBJ2-7; 12 positions match TRBD2. The CDR3 has 16 residues. The trim removed 5 bases at V and 7 bases at J, leaving 12 bases unmatched. Germline V gene data show CDR1 as KGHSH and CDR2 as LQKENI.

There are many counts of this clonotype. The CDR3 region is CASSLRGRQASSYEQYF. CDR3 nucleotides: TGTGCCAGCAGCTTGCGGGGACGACAGGCGAGCTCCTACGAGCAGTACTTC. The chain combines TRBV5-6 with TRBJ2-7; D is perhaps TRBD1 (6 bases). The CDR3 has 17 residues. The germline CDR1 and CDR2 sequences are SGHDT and YYEEEE. V dropped 1 base and J dropped 0 bases, with 17 bases sitting between them.

The CDR3 protein is CAWRESGSNTIYF. The CDR3 DNA reads TGTGCCTGGAGGGAATCCGGGAGTAACACCATATATTTT. This sequence joins TRBV30 and TRBJ1-3; unclear D gene. Trimming took off 3 bases at V and 7 bases at J, with 13 bases between the two ends. Germline V lookup: CDR1 GTSNPN, CDR2 SVGIG (reference sequence). The CDR3 contains 13 residues.

Worth noting for this clonotype: Being one base from a much bigger clone, this may be a read error. V is TRBV5-5 and J is TRBJ1-4; 7 bases fit TRBD1. Germline-derived CDR1 and CDR2 are SGHKS and YYEKEE (reference sequence). J was trimmed by 3 bases and V by 1 base; bases with no gene match: 6. The CDR3 has 16 amino acids. This chain's CDR3 is CASSLTGAAANEKLFF. The CDR3 DNA follows: TGTGCCAGCAGCTTGACAGGGGCCGCGGCTAATGAAAAACTGTTTTTT.

V is TRBV18 and J is TRBJ1-5; D possibly corresponds to TRBD1 (6 bases). The CDR3 is 14 amino acids. The V end was cut by 6 bases, the J end by 7 bases, with 16 bases between. CDR1 KGHSH and CDR2 LQKENI come from the germline V gene. The CDR3 bases are TGTGCCAGCTCCCAACAGGGAGCAGGACAGCCCCAGCATTTT. Translation gives CASSQQGAGQPQHF.

V is TRBV15 and J is TRBJ2-2; 12 bases map to TRBD2. V shed 0 bases, J shed 6 bases, and the junction held 5 bases outside the gene matches. CDR3 length equals 17 residues. Per germline, CDR1 LNHNV and CDR2 YYDKDF (reference sequence). The CDR3 here is CATSRDTLAGGPGELFF. As DNA, the CDR3 is TGTGCCACCAGCAGAGATACGCTAGCGGGAGGGCCCGGGGAGCTGTTTTTT.

This clonotype was found a few times. This chain links TRBV3-1 with TRBJ2-1; 8 positions match TRBD2. This CDR3 has 14 amino acids. V lost 4 bases, J lost 7 bases, and 6 bases stayed unmatched. CDR1 and CDR2 (germline): LGHDT, YNNKEL (reference sequence). The chain's CDR3 is CASSRTSSGNEQFF. CDR3 coding DNA: TGTGCCAGCAGCCGGACTAGCTCCGGTAATGAGCAGTTCTTC.

There are a few counts of this clonotype. The J gene is TRBJ2-1, the V gene TRBV27; D is undetermined. CDR3 length: 15 residues. Looked up from germline, CDR1 is MNHEY and CDR2 is SMNVEV (reference sequence). Deletions cut 4 bases from V and 0 bases from J, with 10 bases between. This CDR3 reads CASSSELSSYNEQFF. The CDR3 region has the DNA TGTGCCAGCAGTTCCGAATTGAGCTCCTACAATGAGCAGTTCTTC.

This clonotype has a single count. The rearrangement uses TRBV29-1 and TRBJ2-7; possibly TRBD2 for D (6 bases). This CDR3 region has 12 residues. Germline CDR1 SQVTM, CDR2 ANQGSEA. Trimming removed 8 bases from V and 0 bases from J, with 11 bases in between. The DNA of the CDR3 is TGCAGCTTTAGCGGAGGCTCCTACGAGCAGTACTTC. Its protein is CSFSGGSYEQYF.

This clonotype was seen ten or more times. This sequence joins TRBV6-1 and TRBJ1-2; 8 bases are shared with TRBD1. Germline CDR1 MNHNS, CDR2 SASEGT. V lost 3 bases and J lost 4; bases outside the gene matches: 4. This CDR3 spans 14 amino acids. In DNA form, the CDR3 reads TGTGCCAGCAGTGACCTAGGACAGGGCTATGGCTACACCTTC. Translation gives CASSDLGQGYGYTF.

About this clonotype: A much larger clone lies one base from this, so it may be a read error. The chain combines TRBV11-2 with TRBJ2-4; the D gene is possibly TRBD2 (6 bases). Germline V gene lookup returns CDR1 SGHAT and CDR2 FQNNGV. The CDR3 sequence is 13 residues long. The V and J ends lost 4 bases and 9 bases respectively, with 13 bases between them. The CDR3 nucleotides are TGTGCCAGCAGCTATGCGGGATCAACCATTCAGTACTTC. Protein: CASSYAGSTIQYF.

The sample holds many counts of this clonotype. This chain uses TRBV18 with TRBJ2-7; 7 nucleotides agree with TRBD1. CDR1 and CDR2 (germline): KGHSH, LQKENI. Unmatched junction bases numbered 9, after V lost 4 bases and J lost 3 bases. The CDR3 has 15 residues. CDR3 sequence: CASSRTGDRLYEQYF. The CDR3 nucleotides are TGTGCCAGCTCACGTACAGGGGACCGACTCTACGAGCAGTACTTC.